The rows below give T cell receptor beta chains drawn from one sample of a study of cytomegalovirus exposure and HLA in healthy donors. Profiling relied on immunoSEQ multiplex PCR, and the TCRdb table lists in-frame clones only, not all of them. The table records approximately 140,000 clones, around four fifths of them present only once. The sample comprised PBMCs. The receptors stem from a woman aged 30 to 39 in good health and CMV-seronegative. Both conserved end residues are trimmed from each CDR3. Fields, in order: V gene, CDR3 length, D gene, J gene, CDR3 protein. A D gene is named only where the DNA matches it firmly.

V: TRBV23-1; length: 15; D: TRBD1; J: TRBJ2-1; CDR3: ASSQSDRVNNYNEQF
V: TRBV5-8; length: 14; D: .; J: TRBJ2-1; CDR3: ASPVLGALVNNEQF
V: TRBV2; length: 9; D: .; J: TRBJ1-2; CDR3: ASTRGDGYT
V: TRBV2; length: 11; D: TRBD1; J: TRBJ1-2; CDR3: ASSGGTGGENT
V: TRBV5-6; length: 11; D: TRBD1; J: TRBJ2-3; CDR3: ASGGTGVDTQY
V: TRBV4-3; length: 13; D: TRBD1; J: TRBJ1-4; CDR3: ASSQDQTGAEKLF
V: TRBV5-1; length: 14; D: TRBD2; J: TRBJ2-1; CDR3: ASSKTSGGAINEQF
V: TRBV15; length: 13; D: .; J: TRBJ1-1; CDR3: ATSTWPQGRTEAF
V: TRBV18; length: 12; D: .; J: TRBJ1-2; CDR3: ASSPSMENYGYT
V: TRBV11-2; length: 14; D: TRBD1; J: TRBJ2-5; CDR3: ASSAIGTGPSVAQY
V: TRBV28; length: 12; D: .; J: TRBJ2-1; CDR3: ASLRGGDRNEQF
V: TRBV27; length: 12; D: TRBD1; J: TRBJ1-1; CDR3: ASSQDRVGTEAF
V: TRBV5-1; length: 13; D: TRBD1; J: TRBJ2-5; CDR3: ASSLVRDSEETQY
V: TRBV7-9; length: 12; D: TRBD1; J: TRBJ2-7; CDR3: ASSPRDRAYEQY
V: TRBV5-4; length: 12; D: .; J: TRBJ1-2; CDR3: ATDAITGRDGYT
V: TRBV19; length: 13; D: .; J: TRBJ2-3; CDR3: ASRTGGRSTDTQY
V: TRBV5-1; length: 13; D: .; J: TRBJ2-1; CDR3: ASSLLVGGAYEQF
V: TRBV5-8; length: 15; D: .; J: TRBJ2-3; CDR3: ASTTRPRHPVADTQY
V: TRBV28; length: 12; D: TRBD2; J: TRBJ2-3; CDR3: ASSRRGGSDTQY
V: TRBV5-1; length: 14; D: TRBD2; J: TRBJ2-3; CDR3: ASSLAWRGATDTQY
V: TRBV28; length: 12; D: .; J: TRBJ1-2; CDR3: ASSFSTENYGYT
V: TRBV2; length: 13; D: .; J: TRBJ2-6; CDR3: ASSVERSGANVLT
V: TRBV9; length: 11; D: .; J: TRBJ1-1; CDR3: ASSVASNTEAF
V: TRBV6-5; length: 12; D: .; J: TRBJ1-3; CDR3: ARFEGHSGNTIY
V: TRBV29-1; length: 12; D: .; J: TRBJ1-4; CDR3: SVTNRAGGEKLF
V: TRBV28; length: 11; D: .; J: TRBJ1-2; CDR3: ASKGDRLSGYT
V: TRBV11-2; length: 13; D: TRBD1; J: TRBJ1-2; CDR3: ASSSRQGSYYGYT
V: TRBV7-2; length: 14; D: .; J: TRBJ1-6; CDR3: ASSPGVGRRNSPLH
V: TRBV5-1; length: 12; D: TRBD1; J: TRBJ1-5; CDR3: ASSPDRGNQPQH
V: TRBV6-5; length: 13; D: TRBD1; J: TRBJ2-5; CDR3: ASSYPHRGGETQY
V: TRBV27; length: 13; D: TRBD1; J: TRBJ2-2; CDR3: ASSTTTDRTGELF
V: TRBV4-2; length: 13; D: TRBD1; J: TRBJ1-4; CDR3: ASSGGTGGREKLF
V: TRBV7-8; length: 13; D: .; J: TRBJ1-1; CDR3: ASSSRGQRGGEAF
V: TRBV7-2; length: 12; D: TRBD1; J: TRBJ2-1; CDR3: ASSLYRGHNEQF
V: TRBV2; length: 9; D: .; J: TRBJ2-5; CDR3: ASSVPPVQY
V: TRBV5-4; length: 12; D: .; J: TRBJ1-2; CDR3: ASSWGRTNYGYT
V: TRBV9; length: 16; D: .; J: TRBJ2-6; CDR3: ASSVGRGRDSGANVLT
V: TRBV11-3; length: 14; D: .; J: TRBJ1-2; CDR3: ASSLDAPGGPYGYT
V: TRBV4-2; length: 12; D: .; J: TRBJ2-5; CDR3: ASSQAGSQEAQY
V: TRBV7-9; length: 12; D: .; J: TRBJ1-1; CDR3: ASRGAGETTEAF
V: TRBV5-4; length: 13; D: TRBD2; J: TRBJ2-5; CDR3: ASSLEAGGLKTQY
V: TRBV4-1; length: 12; D: .; J: TRBJ2-7; CDR3: ASSRPFSGLEQY
V: TRBV11-1; length: 15; D: TRBD2; J: TRBJ2-1; CDR3: ASSSAPLAGGYNEQF
V: TRBV19; length: 13; D: TRBD1; J: TRBJ1-6; CDR3: ASKNRDRNNSPLH
V: TRBV5-1; length: 13; D: TRBD1; J: TRBJ2-1; CDR3: ASRSGTGVMNEQF